One and the same sample provided the 5 T cell receptor beta chains below, sequenced in a study of blood T cells in healthy people across ages. A second about 6 to 12 cycle PCR used barcoded and J-beta primers. From the 5' RACE reads, TCRdb called clonotypes with MiXCR, one entry per CDR3 protein. The sample consists of about 970,000 distinct CDR3 sequences, 51% of them appearing once. Sequenced input: blood. The receptors were sampled from a woman aged 60-70 years in good health.

This clonotype has only one observation. The rearrangement uses TRBV24-1 and TRBJ2-7; D assignment may be TRBD1 or TRBD2 (5 bases each). V dropped 5 bases and J dropped 0 bases, with 7 bases sitting between them. The CDR3 sequence is 13 residues long. Germline CDR1 reads KGHDR; CDR2 reads SFDVKD. DNA for the CDR3: TGTGCCACCAGTGGGGGGTCCTCCTACGAGCAGTACTTC. Protein product: CATSGGSSYEQYF.

The chain recombines TRBV5-1 with TRBJ2-4, with 7 positions matching TRBD1. The J call is doubtful: the DNA matches TRBJ2-7 better. This CDR3 has 14 residues. The V gene's germline CDR1 is SGHRS and CDR2 YFSETQ. DNA of the CDR3: TGCGCCAGCAGCACGACAGGGTTTGAAGGCGAGCAGTACTTC. Protein: CASSTTGFEGEQYF.

In DNA form, the CDR3 reads TGCAGTGCCCCTGGGGGGCTAGAAAAAGTTCAAGATACGCAGTATTTT. Translation: CSAPGGLEKVQDTQYF. V usage is TRBV20-1 and J usage is TRBJ2-3; the D gene could be TRBD1 or TRBD2 (6 bases each). The CDR3 runs 16 residues. Deletions cut 6 bases from V and 5 bases from J, with 24 bases between. CDR1 is DFQATT and CDR2 is SNEGSKA in the germline V gene (reference sequence).

J is TRBJ2-3 and V is TRBV25-1; D might be TRBD1 (5 bases). The length of the CDR3 is 16 residues. Germline CDR1 MGHDK, CDR2 SYGVNS. Trimming left V 2 bases short and J 2 bases short, with 14 bases between. CDR3 region: CASSEVDTTITDTQYF. DNA of the CDR3: TGTGCCAGCAGTGAAGTGGACACGACCATCACAGATACGCAGTATTTT.

This chain uses TRBV29-1 with TRBJ2-4; TRBD1 matches at 9 bases. The J segment lost 0 bases and the V segment lost 5 bases, leaving 11 bases of the junction unmatched. CDR1 and CDR2 (germline): SQVTM, ANQGSEA. CDR3 length: 17 residues. CDR3 nucleotides: TGCAGCGTTAAACCGGGACAGGGAGGTTTAGCCAAAAACATTCAGTACTTC. Amino acid sequence: CSVKPGQGGLAKNIQYF.